This record looks at one T cell receptor (beta chain) sequence and its context. These data belong to a study of blood T cell repertoires in COVID-19. In the original analysis: Estimated nucleated cell counts came from reference gene primer amplification. The method was immunoSEQ multiplex PCR; TCRdb's version includes in-frame clones alone and lacks a portion of them. V, J and clone size reflect that table, while D and trimming were determined from the DNA. This table holds approximately 300,000 clones, approximately 90% found once. This sequence was found in a woman younger than 45 with COVID-19, enrolled during active disease. The sequenced sample was peripheral blood.

The CDR3 region is CASSEFSNEQYF. CDR3 coding DNA: TGTGCCAGCAGTGAGTTTTCCAACGAGCAGTACTTC. The rearrangement uses TRBV6-6 and TRBJ2-7; D call uncertain. Germline lookup yields CDR1 MNHNY and CDR2 SVGAGI (reference sequence). The CDR3 spans 12 residues. V lost 5 bases and J 5 bases, leaving 10 bases between the germline ends.